The clone carrying this T cell receptor (beta chain) was seen ten or more times. Profiling relied on immunoSEQ multiplex PCR, and the TCRdb table lists in-frame clones only, not all of them. This sample has some 120,000 clones, with over 80% found just once. This entry comes from a study of blood T cell repertoires in COVID-19. The sequence was obtained from a man aged 30 to 39 with acute or convalescent COVID-19. The specimen sequenced was peripheral blood.

This CDR3 is CASSPGWDYGYTF. The CDR3 DNA follows: TGTGCCAGCAGCCCAGGTTGGGACTATGGCTACACCTTC. J is TRBJ1-2 and V is TRBV7-8, with unresolved D. The CDR3 is 13 residues long. Germline assignment: CDR1 SGHVS and CDR2 FQNEAQ. Trimming left V 5 bases short and J 3 bases short, with 10 bases between.